This entry features one TCR beta chain sequence. Its target is unknown. This entry belongs to a study of shared clonotypes between healthy human individuals. Every donor, a Caucasian adult, lived in Nashville, Tennessee. A split of CD4+ cells into CD45RA+ naive and CD45RA-negative memory subsets was performed. General study points: Clonotype sharing among donors was expected to depend on sequencing depth.

V shed 4 bases and J shed 3 bases, with 13 bases lying between them. Germline CDR1 is SGHRS and CDR2 is YFSETQ. The CDR3 has 15 amino acids. Profiling relied on immunoSEQ multiplex PCR, and the TCRdb table lists in-frame clones only, not all of them. The sample includes 2 million to 2.5 million clones, approximately 94% of them seen just once. The chain is built from TRBV5-1 and TRBJ1-4, with D perhaps matching TRBD1 (5 bases). Material for sequencing was naive CD4+ T cells sorted from blood. Subset of the sample: CD45RA+ positively selected. The sequence derives from a man younger than 30 in good health. As DNA, the CDR3 is TGCGCCAGCAGCCTGTCCCGGGACGCTAATGAAAAACTGTTTTTT. Amino acids: CASSLSRDANEKLFF. Full variable domain (remainder filled in from reference TRBV5-1 and TRBJ1-4): KAGVTQTPRYLIKTRGQQVTLSCSPISGHRSVSWYQQTPGQGLQFLFEYFSETQRNKGNFPGRFSGRQFSNSRSEMNVSTLELGDSALYLCASSLSRDANEKLFFGSGTQLSVL.